This TCR beta chain was found in a study of blood T cell repertoires in COVID-19. At the level of the study: Samples representing acute and convalescent COVID-19 were sourced from the United States, Italy and Spain. From T cells, B-cell-depleted T cells, or PBMCs came the material, which was cDNA or gDNA.

This CDR3 contains 13 residues. Per the germline V gene, CDR1 is MRHNA and CDR2 is SNTAGT. Trimming took 0 bases from V and 6 from J, leaving 7 bases between them. Authors' processing steps: Estimation of nucleated cell counts was performed using reference gene primer amplification. The repertoire was sequenced with immunoSEQ multiplex PCR; TCRdb's copy has only in-frame clones and lacks some. V, J and clone size are taken as reported in that table, and D and trimming were inferred from the DNA itself. The sample comprises 300,000 to 400,000 clones, more than 75% of which are singletons, and 7.8% rests with the top ten. This clone was seen many times.

What was sequenced was peripheral blood. This clonotype was obtained from a woman aged 45 to 65 who had recovered from COVID-19. V usage is TRBV6-4 and J usage is TRBJ2-3; D remains ambiguous. The CDR3 protein is CASSDSEHDTQYF. The CDR3 nucleotides are TGTGCCAGCAGTGACTCGGAGCACGATACGCAGTATTTT.